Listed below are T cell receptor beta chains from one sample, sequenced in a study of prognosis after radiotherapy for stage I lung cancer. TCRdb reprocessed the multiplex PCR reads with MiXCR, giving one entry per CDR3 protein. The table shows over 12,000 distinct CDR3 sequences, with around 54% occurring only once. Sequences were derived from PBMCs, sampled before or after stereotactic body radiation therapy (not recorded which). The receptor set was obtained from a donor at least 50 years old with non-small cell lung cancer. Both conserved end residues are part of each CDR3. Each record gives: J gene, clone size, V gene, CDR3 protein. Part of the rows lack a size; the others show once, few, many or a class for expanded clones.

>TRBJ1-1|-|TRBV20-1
CSARDSKGLGTEAFF
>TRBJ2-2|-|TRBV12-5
CATSSAGVPTGELFF
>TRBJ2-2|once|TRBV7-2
CASSFQGASAGELFF
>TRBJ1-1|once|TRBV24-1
CATTAGRGTEAFF
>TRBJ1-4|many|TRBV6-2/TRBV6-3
CASSYSWTDEKLFF
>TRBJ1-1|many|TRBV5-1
CASSSGDGGTEAFF
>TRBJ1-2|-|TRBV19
CASSISGEGYGYTF
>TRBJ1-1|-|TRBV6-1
CASRQDRETEAFF
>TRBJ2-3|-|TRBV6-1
CASSPTGAGTDTQYF
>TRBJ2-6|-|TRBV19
CASSPSGTGFSGANVLTF
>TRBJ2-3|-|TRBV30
CAWSVAVGTDTLYF
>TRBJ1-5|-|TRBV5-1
CASSEGGNQPQHF
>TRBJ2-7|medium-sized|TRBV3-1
CASSPMEGSEQYF
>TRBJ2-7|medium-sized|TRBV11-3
CASSSLGLAGGWYEQYF
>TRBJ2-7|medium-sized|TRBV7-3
CASSSGTAGEQYF
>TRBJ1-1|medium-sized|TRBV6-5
CASSYRRNTEAFF
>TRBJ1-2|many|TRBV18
CASSPGTGGVNYGYTF
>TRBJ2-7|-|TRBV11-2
CASSLAGLGYEQYF
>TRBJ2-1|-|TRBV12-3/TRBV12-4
CASIPRQGQLLNQNEQFF
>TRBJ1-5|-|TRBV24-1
CATSDALTGSNQPQHF
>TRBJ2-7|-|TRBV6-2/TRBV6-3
CASIYSSWQGEQYF
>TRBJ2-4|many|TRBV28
CASSLFGKGLAGAAKNIQYF
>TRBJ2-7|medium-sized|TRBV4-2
CASSRGQGAYEQYF
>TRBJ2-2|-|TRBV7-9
CSSSPRRDTGELFF
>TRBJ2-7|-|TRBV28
CASSAESYEQYF
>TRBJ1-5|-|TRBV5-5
CASSTGTGGSQPQHF
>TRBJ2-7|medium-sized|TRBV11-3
CASSPGEAGHWEQYF
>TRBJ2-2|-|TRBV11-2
CASSFTTFGELFF
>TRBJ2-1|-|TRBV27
CASREQGAVNEQFF
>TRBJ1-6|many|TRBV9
CASSLTGHSPLHF
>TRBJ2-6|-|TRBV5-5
CASILGGRSGANVLTF
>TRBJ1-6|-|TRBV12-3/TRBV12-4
CASSLGRVGGSGPSPLHF
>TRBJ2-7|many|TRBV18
CASSQPTGVSYEQYF
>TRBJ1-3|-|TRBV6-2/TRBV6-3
CASGKGGRSNTIYF
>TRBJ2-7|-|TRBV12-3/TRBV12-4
CASKTGGYEQYF
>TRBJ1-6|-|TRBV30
CAWSTSSSYNSPLHF
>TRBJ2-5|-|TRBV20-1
CSARDSRAPQETKYF
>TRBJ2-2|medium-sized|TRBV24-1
CATSGHPNTGELFF
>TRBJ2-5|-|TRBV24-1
CATSGCGGETQYF
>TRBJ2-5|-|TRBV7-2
CASSPRQGAVKETKYF
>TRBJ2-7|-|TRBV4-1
CASSPSPGGGDSYEQYF
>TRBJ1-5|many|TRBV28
CASRYLQNSNQPQHF
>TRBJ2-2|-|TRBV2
CASSGVSHGELFF
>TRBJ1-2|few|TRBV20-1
CSARPGGGYGYTF
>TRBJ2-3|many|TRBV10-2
CASTLAGLSTDTQYF
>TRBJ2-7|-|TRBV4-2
CASNQTLSGTYEQYF
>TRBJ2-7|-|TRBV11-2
CASSVNDGRTYEQYF
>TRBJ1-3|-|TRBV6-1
CASRGGFSGNTIYF
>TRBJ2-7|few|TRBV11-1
CASSVRQGSEQYF
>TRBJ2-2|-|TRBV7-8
CASSFDRDTGELSF
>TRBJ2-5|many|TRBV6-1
CASSDPVGGQGETQYF
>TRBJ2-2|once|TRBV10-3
CAISESLDRPGELFF
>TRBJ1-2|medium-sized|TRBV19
CASRTGGANYGYTF
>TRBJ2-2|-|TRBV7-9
CASSTGTGDTGELFF
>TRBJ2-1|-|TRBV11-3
CASSLGAGVMGNEQFF
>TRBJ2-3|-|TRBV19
CASSFRVADTQYF
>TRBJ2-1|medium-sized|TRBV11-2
CASSSTSGVNEQFF